These 12 T cell receptor beta chains were all obtained from the same sample, sequenced in a study of cytomegalovirus exposure and HLA in healthy donors. The PCR used 60 Vbeta and 13 Jbeta primers. Assay used: immunoSEQ multiplex PCR; TCRdb lists only in-frame clones, some missing. Counted here are 100,000 to 150,000 clones, about 79% occurring once; the ten biggest clones make up about 2.7%. The specimen was PBMCs. The receptors here all came from a woman aged 18-29 years in good health and CMV-seropositive.

J is TRBJ1-5 and V is TRBV7-2; TRBD1 is a possible D gene (6 bases). V lost 5 bases and J lost 5, with 19 bases in between. The CDR3 has 16 amino acids. Germline V lookup: CDR1 SGHTA, CDR2 FQGNSA. In DNA, the CDR3 is TGTGCCAGCAGCCGAGAGAGGGGGAGAACTGATCAGCCCCAGCATTTT. Translation: CASSRERGRTDQPQHF.

This chain connects TRBV10-3 to TRBJ2-3, with 12 bases fitting TRBD2. This CDR3 spans 19 amino acids. Trimming took 4 bases from V and 3 from J; bases not matched to a gene: 14. CDR1 ENHRY and CDR2 SYGVKD come from the germline V gene. CDR3: CAISGPTSGGFGVTDTQYF. CDR3 DNA: TGTGCCATCAGTGGGCCGACTAGCGGGGGCTTCGGGGTGACAGATACGCAGTATTTT.

This clone came up once. The genes are TRBV27 and TRBJ2-7; TRBD1 is a possible D gene (6 bases). There are 16 residues in the CDR3. V was shortened by 3 bases and J by 3 bases, with 18 bases between the two germline ends. The germline V gene encodes CDR1 MNHEY and CDR2 SMNVEV (reference sequence). CDR3 in DNA: TGTGCCAGCAGTTTTAGGGGACAAGTACCCTACTACGAGCAGTACTTC. Protein: CASSFRGQVPYYEQYF.

V gene TRBV27 combines with J gene TRBJ2-5; tentatively, D is TRBD2 (5 bases). CDR1 is MNHEY, CDR2 SMNVEV, per germline (reference sequence). V gave up 5 bases and J gave up 2 bases, with 18 bases separating them. This CDR3 spans 16 amino acids. The DNA for the CDR3 is TGTGCCAGCAGTCCTAATACGCTAGCTTCTCAAGAGACCCAGTACTTC. This codes for CASSPNTLASQETQYF.

The chain couples TRBV19 to TRBJ2-3; 8 nucleotides agree with TRBD2. This CDR3 contains 17 residues. V was clipped by 5 bases and J by 2 bases; unmatched bases: 12. The V gene's germline CDR1 is LNHDA and CDR2 SQIVND (reference sequence). Written as DNA, the CDR3 is TGTGCCAGTAGTGGTGGCGGGGGGCCGGGTTACACAGATACGCAGTATTTT. Translating gives CASSGGGGPGYTDTQYF.

CDR3 amino acids: CASSPAGRDLYEQYF. CDR3 DNA: TGTGCCAGCAGCCCTGCAGGGAGGGATCTCTACGAGCAGTACTTC. This chain joins TRBV27 and TRBJ2-7; 7 nucleotides match TRBD2. The CDR3 runs 15 residues. V was pared by 6 bases and J by 3 bases, with 11 bases of the junction left unmatched. The germline V gene encodes CDR1 MNHEY and CDR2 SMNVEV (reference sequence).

This chain connects TRBV4-2 to TRBJ1-4, with 9 bases matching TRBD1. This CDR3 region has 16 residues. Germline CDR1 is LGHNA and CDR2 is YNFKEQ. V shed 1 base and J 8 bases; nucleotides not matched to a gene: 8. As DNA, the CDR3 is TGTGCCAGCAGCCAAGTGTTCAGGGACAGGGAAGAAAAACTGTTTTTT. Its protein product is CASSQVFRDREEKLFF.

The chain has TRBV29-1 and TRBJ2-7, with D possibly being TRBD2 (5 bases). V lost 6 bases and J 4 bases, leaving 16 bases between the germline ends. This CDR3 is 13 amino acids long. CDR1 is SQVTM, CDR2 ANQGSEA, per germline. CDR3 bases: TGCAGCGTAGGACTCCTGCTGAGTTACGAGCAGTACTTC. Amino acid sequence: CSVGLLLSYEQYF.

The chain has TRBV7-8 and TRBJ2-5, with a possible D match to TRBD1 (6 bases). Deletions cut 5 bases from V and 5 bases from J, with 12 bases between. Germline V lookup: CDR1 SGHVS, CDR2 FQNEAQ. The CDR3 covers 13 residues. This CDR3 reads CASSPQTGETQYF. CDR3 sequence (DNA): TGTGCCAGCAGCCCGCAAACAGGGGAGACCCAGTACTTC.

This clone occurred a few times. In DNA form, the CDR3 reads TGTGCCAGCAGCTTAGGACTAGCCCTCAATGAGCAGTTCTTC. This gives the protein CASSLGLALNEQFF. The chain links TRBV7-2 to TRBJ2-1, with TRBD2 matching 7 bases. With 1 base clipped from V and 6 bases from J, the junction kept 3 bases outside the gene matches. Germline V gives CDR1 SGHTA, CDR2 FQGNSA. The CDR3 consists of 14 residues.

This chain links TRBV2 with TRBJ1-3; possibly TRBD1 for D (6 bases). Trimming took 4 bases from V and 3 from J, leaving 7 bases between them. Germline values: CDR1 SNHLY, CDR2 FYNNEI. This CDR3 spans 13 amino acids. CDR3 protein: CASSAGDGNTIYF. In nucleotides, the CDR3 is TGTGCCAGCAGTGCAGGGGATGGAAACACCATATATTTT.

The rearrangement joins TRBV28 to TRBJ1-2; TRBD1 aligns across 10 bases. Germline lookup yields CDR1 MDHEN and CDR2 SYDVKM. The trim removed 3 bases at V and 0 bases at J, leaving 4 bases unmatched. The CDR3 covers 16 residues. In DNA form, the CDR3 reads TGTGCCAGCAGTTTGATCGGGACAGGGGCTAACTATGGCTACACCTTC. Translating gives CASSLIGTGANYGYTF.